This record looks at one TCR beta chain sequence and its context. The antigen remains undetermined. Only in-frame clones appear in the TCRdb table, and some are missing; sequencing was by immunoSEQ multiplex PCR. The table lists around 50,000 clones, around 84% of them singletons. The data are from a study of graft-versus-host responses after intestinal transplantation. Study observations and caveats: GvH clone levels peaked in circulation, and this peak was associated with early post-transplant HvG declines.

CDR1 MDHEN and CDR2 SYDVKM come from the germline V gene. V gave up 3 bases and J gave up 7 bases, with 25 bases separating them. CDR3 length: 18 residues. The TCR comes from a human donor who was the organ donor for an intestinal transplant. The chain employs TRBV28 and TRBJ2-1, with a weak D call TRBD2 (6 bases). Sequences were derived from unstimulated CD4+ T cells sorted from spleen or lymph node cells, sampled before transplant. The CDR3: CASSFFRSGLGLDNEQFF. The CDR3 nucleotides read TGTGCCAGCAGTTTTTTCAGGAGCGGGCTCGGCCTGGATAATGAGCAGTTCTTC.